This passage covers 13 T cell receptor beta chains from one sample sequenced in a study of blood T cell repertoires in COVID-19. Clones were read by immunoSEQ multiplex PCR, and TCRdb kept only the in-frame ones, dropping some. Of around 300,000 clones in the sample, about 83% were seen once. The sample was peripheral blood. The receptor source for this set is a man aged 25-45 years with active or convalescent COVID-19.

The rearrangement uses TRBV7-9 and TRBJ2-7; 9 bases map to TRBD1. This CDR3 spans 14 amino acids. Germline V gene lookup returns CDR1 SEHNR and CDR2 FQNEAQ (reference sequence). Germline trimming cut 5 bases from V and 6 bases from J; bases unmatched to any gene: 8. CDR3 DNA sequence: TGTGCCAGCAGCAGGGACAGGGAAATTCCCGAGCAGTACTTC. It yields the protein CASSRDREIPEQYF.

The chain employs TRBV6-2 or TRBV6-3 and TRBJ1-2; no clear D gene. Germline loops: CDR1 MNHEY, CDR2 SVGEGT. The V and J ends lost 5 bases and 0 bases respectively, with 10 bases between them. CDR3 size: 14 residues. The CDR3 DNA sequence: TGTGCCAGCAGTCTGGGCCCAGCTAACTATGGCTACACCTTC. Translated, it gives CASSLGPANYGYTF.

The chain uses TRBV25-1 and TRBJ1-5, with D unresolved. The CDR3 extends over 15 amino acids. V was trimmed by 3 bases and J by 0 bases, leaving 9 bases between them. Germline CDR1 and CDR2: MGHDK and SYGVNS. CDR3 coding DNA: TGTGCCAGCAGTGACCCCAGGAATAGCAATCAGCCCCAGCATTTT. Amino acid sequence: CASSDPRNSNQPQHF.

The CDR3 nucleotides are TGCGCCAGCAGCCAGGTCGGACAGGGAAGGGATGGCTACACCTTC. This translates into CASSQVGQGRDGYTF. The V and J genes are TRBV4-1 and TRBJ1-2; TRBD1 matches 8 bases. The trim removed 3 bases at V and 6 bases at J, leaving 9 bases unmatched. The CDR3 has 15 amino acids. The V gene's germline CDR1 is MGHRA and CDR2 YSYEKL.

The chain employs TRBV28 and TRBJ2-7; 7 bases map to TRBD1. The CDR3 is made up of 14 amino acids. Germline lookup yields CDR1 MDHEN and CDR2 SYDVKM. The V segment lost 1 base and the J segment 7 bases; nucleotides outside the gene matches: 7. CDR3 loop: CASSLSFRGWEQYF. The CDR3 DNA reads as TGTGCCAGCAGTTTATCGTTCAGGGGGTGGGAGCAGTACTTC.

The chain combines TRBV5-1 with TRBJ1-3, with no clear D. Trimming stripped 0 bases from V and 3 bases from J, with 7 bases between. This CDR3 comprises 14 residues. Germline V gene sequence: CDR1 SGHRS, CDR2 YFSETQ. DNA of the CDR3: TGCGCCAGCAGCTTGGTGGAGGGTGGAAACACCATATATTTT. This gives the protein CASSLVEGGNTIYF.

The rearrangement links TRBV3-1 (or the pseudogene TRBV3-2) to TRBJ1-5; D unclear. V was cut by 1 base and J by 0 bases, with 7 bases left in between. There are 15 residues in the CDR3. Germline values: CDR1 LGHDT, CDR2 YNNKEL (reference sequence). The chain's CDR3 is CASSQGHLSNQPQHF. CDR3 bases: TGTGCCAGCAGCCAAGGACACCTTAGCAATCAGCCCCAGCATTTT.

The chain is built from TRBV2 and TRBJ2-5; no firm D call. Between the trimmed V and J ends, which lost 4 bases and 5 bases, there was a span of 14 bases. The CDR3 length is 14 residues. Per germline, CDR1 SNHLY and CDR2 FYNNEI. CDR3 amino acids: CASSVGMGRETQYF. The CDR3 DNA sequence: TGTGCCAGCAGTGTTGGAATGGGCCGGGAGACCCAGTACTTC. The full variable domain, with the rest looked up from reference TRBV2 and TRBJ2-5, is EPEVTQTPSHQVTQMGQEVILRCVPISNHLYFYWYRQILGQKVEFLVSFYNNEISEKSEIFDDQFSVERPDGSNFTLKIRSTKLEDSAMYFCASSVGMGRETQYFGPGTRLLVL.

The chain has TRBV5-1 and TRBJ2-2; 7 bases map to TRBD1. After removal of 2 bases from V and 4 bases from J, the junction contained 2 bases not matched to a gene. Germline V gene sequence: CDR1 SGHRS, CDR2 YFSETQ. CDR3 length: 14 amino acids. CDR3 sequence (DNA): TGCGCCAGCAGCTTCCAGGGGGTCACCGGGGAGCTGTTTTTT. Translation gives CASSFQGVTGELFF.

This sequence joins TRBV10-3 and TRBJ1-1, with D perhaps matching TRBD1 (6 bases). V lost 7 bases and J lost 0, with 12 bases in between. Germline V lookup: CDR1 ENHRY, CDR2 SYGVKD. The CDR3 consists of 14 residues. The CDR3 nucleotides read TGTGCCATCACCCAACAGGGCGTGAACACTGAAGCTTTCTTT. It encodes CAITQQGVNTEAFF.

This chain links TRBV7-2 with TRBJ2-5; 7 bases map to TRBD2. After removal of 0 bases from V and 5 bases from J, the junction contained 3 bases not matched to a gene. The CDR3 is 14 residues long. Germline CDR1 is SGHTA and CDR2 is FQGNSA. The CDR3 DNA is TGTGCCAGCAGCTTAGCGGGAGGGGACGAGACCCAGTACTTC. Translating it yields CASSLAGGDETQYF.

The table lists this clone with a few counts. The chain carries TRBV15 and TRBJ1-1; no clear D gene. CDR1 is LNHNV and CDR2 is YYDKDF in the germline V gene (reference sequence). The CDR3 loop spans 16 amino acids. Trimming removed 0 bases from V and 5 bases from J, with 16 bases in between. The CDR3 sequence is CATSRDILEGGTEAFF. CDR3 nucleotides: TGTGCCACCAGCAGAGACATCCTGGAGGGTGGAACTGAAGCTTTCTTT.

In this sample, this clone turned up once. The chain joins TRBV9 to TRBJ2-7; the D gene is possibly TRBD2 (5 bases). This CDR3 comprises 13 residues. The germline V and J ends were trimmed by 0 bases and 4 bases, with 8 bases remaining between them. The V gene's germline CDR1 is SGDLS and CDR2 YYNGEE. The DNA of the CDR3 is TGTGCCAGCAGCGTAGGCGAGGGATACGAGCAGTACTTC. It encodes CASSVGEGYEQYF.